The source of this T cell receptor (beta chain) is a study of cytomegalovirus exposure and HLA in healthy donors. Study-wide findings and caveats: Accurate predictions that matched the HLA-A and HLA-B alleles of most subjects were reportedly made from TCR beta sequences.

As for this clone: Its antigen is not identified.

The PCR made use of 60 Vbeta and 13 Jbeta primers. Generated by immunoSEQ multiplex PCR, the TCRdb table keeps only in-frame clones and is missing some. This sample has approximately 100,000 clones; about 83% occur once, and the top ten carry around 17%. V was shortened by 0 bases and J by 7 bases, with 9 bases between the two germline ends. The CDR3 length is 14 residues. Germline V gene data show CDR1 as MDHEN and CDR2 as SYDVKM. The chain carries TRBV28 and TRBJ1-4; a possible D gene is TRBD1 (6 bases). The source is a man aged 55 to 69 in good health and CMV-seropositive. Sequencing used PBMCs. The DNA for the CDR3 is TGTGCCAGCAGTTTATGGACAGGAGGTGAAAAACTGTTTTTT. This sequence encodes CASSLWTGGEKLFF.